The 6 T cell receptor beta chains in this list originate from one sample, sequenced in a study of T-cell reconstitution after alpha-beta-depleted transplantation in children. Unique molecular identifiers were incorporated when the TCRbeta library was constructed. Each CDR3 protein gets one entry after TCRdb re-called the PCR reads with MiXCR. This table holds about half a million distinct CDR3 sequences, approximately 13% found once. The source material was PBMCs from the stem cell graft donor, sampled from the stem cell graft. These receptors were obtained from a human donor who donated a stem cell graft to a child with combined immunodeficiency.

The CDR3 loop reads CASSSGTGSHNEQFF. The CDR3 bases are TGCGCCAGCAGCTCCGGGACAGGGAGCCACAATGAGCAGTTCTTC. The chain employs TRBV5-1 and TRBJ2-1; the match to TRBD1 covers 9 bases. The CDR3 covers 15 residues. The ends lost 3 bases at V and 5 bases at J; junction bases unmatched: 6. CDR1 and CDR2 from the germline V gene are SGHRS and YFSETQ.

V and J are TRBV30 and TRBJ2-2, with 7 bases that match TRBD2. This CDR3 contains 16 residues. Per the germline V gene, CDR1 is GTSNPN and CDR2 is SVGIG (reference sequence). The V gene end was trimmed by 2 bases and the J gene end by 4 bases; junction bases not matched to a gene: 10. As DNA, the CDR3 is TGTGCCTGGAGTTTTACGAGCGGGAAGTTCACCGGGGAGCTGTTTTTT. It codes for CAWSFTSGKFTGELFF.

In its sample, this clonotype was seen many times. V and J are TRBV5-1 and TRBJ2-7; D is uncertain. Looked up from germline, CDR1 is SGHRS and CDR2 is YFSETQ. The CDR3 is 14 amino acids. V gave up 1 base and J gave up 5 bases, with 13 bases separating them. Written as DNA, the CDR3 is TGCGCCAGCAGCTTGAACTTCATGGCGGACGAGCAGTACTTC. This encodes CASSLNFMADEQYF. Full variable domain (missing parts from reference TRBV5-1 and TRBJ2-7): KAGVTQTPRYLIKTRGQQVTLSCSPISGHRSVSWYQQTPGQGLQFLFEYFSETQRNKGNFPGRFSGRQFSNSRSEMNVSTLELGDSALYLCASSLNFMADEQYFGPGTRLTVT.

There are a few counts of this clonotype. The rearrangement joins TRBV6-1 to TRBJ2-3, with D unresolved. The CDR3 runs to 14 residues. V was clipped by 1 base and J by 10 bases, with 15 bases between them. Germline V gene sequence: CDR1 MNHNS, CDR2 SASEGT. This CDR3 reads CASSEVLSLRSQYF. CDR3 DNA: TGTGCCAGCAGTGAAGTGCTGAGTTTACGATCGCAGTATTTT.

The rearrangement joins TRBV4-1 to TRBJ1-5, with D possibly TRBD1 on 5 matching bases. The CDR3 covers 14 residues. The V end was cut by 6 bases, the J end by 2 bases, with 11 bases between. The germline V gene has CDR1 MGHRA and CDR2 YSYEKL. The CDR3 DNA reads TGCGCCAGCAGTGGGGACTACGGCAATCAGCCCCAGCATTTT. Its translation: CASSGDYGNQPQHF.

The V call is TRBV4-3, the J call TRBJ2-1; D is undetermined. Germline CDR1 and CDR2: LGHNA and YSLEER. This CDR3 comprises 15 residues. The V gene lost 1 base and the J gene lost 8 bases, with 15 bases spanning the gap. The chain's CDR3 is CASSQASWFGDEQFF. CDR3 in DNA: TGCGCCAGCAGCCAAGCGTCATGGTTTGGCGATGAGCAGTTCTTC.